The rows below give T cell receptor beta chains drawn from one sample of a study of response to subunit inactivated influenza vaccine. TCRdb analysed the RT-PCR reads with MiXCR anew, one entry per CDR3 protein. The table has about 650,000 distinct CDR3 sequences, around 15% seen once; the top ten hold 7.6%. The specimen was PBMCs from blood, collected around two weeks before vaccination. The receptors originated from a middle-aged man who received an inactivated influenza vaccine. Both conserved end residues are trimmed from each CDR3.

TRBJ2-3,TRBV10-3,AISESASVADTQY
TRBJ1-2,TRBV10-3,AISAGRTGENYGYT
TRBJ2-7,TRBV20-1,SAFSGRRSYEQY
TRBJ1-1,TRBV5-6,ASRIYSGIAEAF
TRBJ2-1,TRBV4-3,ASSQGTWKDNEQF
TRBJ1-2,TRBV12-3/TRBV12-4,ASNPPGGVYGYT
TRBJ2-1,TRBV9,ASSVKGLYDEQF
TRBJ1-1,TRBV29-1,SVHGTGNTEAF
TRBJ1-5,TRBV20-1,SITDGGTQPQH
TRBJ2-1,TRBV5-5,ASSLDGGSYNEQF
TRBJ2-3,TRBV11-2,ASSSLARFITDTQY
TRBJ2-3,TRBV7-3,ASSPDVGTDTQY
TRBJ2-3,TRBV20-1,SAETTGQGASDTQY
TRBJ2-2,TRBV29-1,SVTSTRTGELF
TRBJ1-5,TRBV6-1,ASSAGTGFQPQH
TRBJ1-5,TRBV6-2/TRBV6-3,ASSPGNRNQPQH
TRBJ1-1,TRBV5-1,ASSFLRNTEAF
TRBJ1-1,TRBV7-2,ASSDRTGDSEAF
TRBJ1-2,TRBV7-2,ASSLATTGGNYGYT
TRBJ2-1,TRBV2,ASSLGLSEQF
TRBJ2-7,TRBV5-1,ASSPNPGRSSYEQY
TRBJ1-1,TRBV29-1,SVGHGRGTEAF
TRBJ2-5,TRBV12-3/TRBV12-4,ASSGAGGRKTQY
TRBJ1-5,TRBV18,ASSPLGDQPQH
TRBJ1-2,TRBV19,ASSRTPTNYGYT
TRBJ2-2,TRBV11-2,ASSLDRQRWLF
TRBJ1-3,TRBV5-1,ASSLEGGHPGNTIY
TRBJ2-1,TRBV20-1,SATGTGPYNEQF